This TCR beta chain was found in a study of cytomegalovirus exposure and HLA in healthy donors. With respect to this clone: Its antigen is as yet unknown.

With 0 bases removed from V and 1 base from J, the gap between germline ends came to 7 bases. Germline V gene sequence: CDR1 SGHRS, CDR2 YFSETQ. CDR3 length: 15 amino acids. General study points: Reportedly, fewer N-insertions than the approximately 700-donor mean appeared in an Asian-associated ancestry cluster in a later analysis.

The PCR ran on 60 Vbeta and 13 Jbeta primers. Profiling relied on immunoSEQ multiplex PCR, and the TCRdb table lists in-frame clones only, not all of them. Of over 150,000 clones in the sample, around 80% were seen once. There were likely unrecorded immune exposures, though donors were nominally healthy when sampled. Sequenced input: PBMCs. The rearrangement joins TRBV5-1 to TRBJ2-2; D gene unclear. The TCR comes from a woman aged 55-69 years in good health and CMV-seropositive. For the CDR3, the DNA is TGCGCCAGCAGCTTGGCGGCAGGGAACACCGGGGAGCTGTTTTTT. Amino acid sequence: CASSLAAGNTGELFF. Together with reference TRBV5-1 and TRBJ2-2, the CDR3 gives the full variable domain: KAGVTQTPRYLIKTRGQQVTLSCSPISGHRSVSWYQQTPGQGLQFLFEYFSETQRNKGNFPGRFSGRQFSNSRSEMNVSTLELGDSALYLCASSLAAGNTGELFFGEGSRLTVL.